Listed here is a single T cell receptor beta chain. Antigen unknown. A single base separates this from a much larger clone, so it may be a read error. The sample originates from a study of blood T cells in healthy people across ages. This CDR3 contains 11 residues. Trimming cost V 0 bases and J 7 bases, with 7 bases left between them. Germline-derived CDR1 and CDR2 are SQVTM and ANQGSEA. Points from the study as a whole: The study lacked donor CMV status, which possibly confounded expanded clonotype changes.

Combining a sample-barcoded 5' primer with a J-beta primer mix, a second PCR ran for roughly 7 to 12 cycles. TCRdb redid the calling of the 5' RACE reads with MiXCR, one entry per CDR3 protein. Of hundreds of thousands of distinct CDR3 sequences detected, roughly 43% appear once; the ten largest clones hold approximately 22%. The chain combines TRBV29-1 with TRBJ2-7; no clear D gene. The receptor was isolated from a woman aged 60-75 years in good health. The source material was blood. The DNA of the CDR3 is TGCAGCGTTGAAGACTACAATGAGCAGTACTTC. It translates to CSVEDYNEQYF.